This TCR beta chain is from a study of early T cells in non-severe SARS-CoV-2 infection. This clonotype has just a few counts. TCRdb recomputed calls from the 5' RACE reads with MiXCR, one row per CDR3 protein. In the table there are around 53,000 distinct CDR3 sequences, around 10% of which are singletons. The TCR comes from an adult who was a healthcare worker with PCR-confirmed SARS-CoV-2 infection or an uninfected control (not recorded which). The sample consisted of whole blood.

The CDR3 nucleotides are TGTGCCAGCAGCTCAGCGGGAGGGGGAGATACGCAGTATTTT. Encoded protein: CASSSAGGGDTQYF. The rearrangement uses TRBV7-3 and TRBJ2-3; 10 bases align to TRBD2. This CDR3 spans 14 amino acids. The junction had 3 bases not matched to a gene; V was cut back by 4 bases and J by 5 bases. Germline CDR1 reads SGHTA; CDR2 reads FQGTGA. Using reference TRBV7-3 and TRBJ2-3 for the parts outside the CDR3, the full variable domain is GAGVSQTPSNKVTEKGKYVELRCDPISGHTALYWYRQSLGQGPEFLIYFQGTGAADDSGLPNDRFFAVRPEGSVSTLKIQRTERGDSAVYLCASSSAGGGDTQYFGPGTRLTVL.